Listed here are 31 T cell receptor beta chains from one sample, sequenced in a study of T cells in localized non-small cell lung cancer. Measured with immunoSEQ multiplex PCR; TCRdb has only the in-frame clones, and not every one. The sample carries about 1,500 clones, roughly 25% recorded once. Here the sequenced sample was lung tumor tissue, taken before any cancer treatment. These receptors were taken from an older female donor with stage II lung adenocarcinoma.

In this sample, this clone turned up a few times. The chain couples TRBV11-3 to TRBJ1-2, with D tentatively TRBD1 (6 bases). The CDR3 sequence is 15 residues long. Trimming stripped 4 bases from V and 2 bases from J, with 14 bases between. Germline V lookup: CDR1 SGHNT, CDR2 YENEEA. The DNA for the CDR3 is TGTGCCAGCAGCTCTGCAGGGAGGGGGAACTATGGCTACACCTTC. Amino acids: CASSSAGRGNYGYTF.

The rearrangement links TRBV2 to TRBJ1-5; D perhaps matches TRBD1 (5 bases). The CDR3 has 15 amino acids. Germline CDR1 SNHLY, CDR2 FYNNEI. V lost 6 bases and J lost 3, with 15 bases in between. The CDR3 region is CASSLWEGNNQPQHF. CDR3 sequence (DNA): TGTGCCAGCAGCCTCTGGGAGGGGAACAATCAGCCCCAGCATTTT.

The CDR3 sequence: CASSLFSGSFNTGELFF. CDR3 DNA sequence: TGCGCCAGCAGCTTGTTTTCGGGGAGTTTTAACACCGGGGAGCTGTTTTTT. This sequence joins TRBV5-1 and TRBJ2-2; TRBD2 might be the D (5 bases). This CDR3 is 17 amino acids long. The V and J ends lost 1 base and 2 bases respectively, with 15 bases between them. CDR1 is SGHRS and CDR2 is YFSETQ in the germline V gene.

The chain couples TRBV28 to TRBJ2-3; 7 bases align to TRBD1. Germline CDR1 MDHEN, CDR2 SYDVKM. This CDR3 spans 14 amino acids. The junction had 6 bases not matched to a gene; V was cut back by 5 bases and J by 4 bases. For the CDR3, the DNA is TGTGCCAGCAGTCTAGGGGGCGAGGCAGATACGCAGTATTTT. It translates to CASSLGGEADTQYF.

This clone was seen just once. This chain uses TRBV29-1 with TRBJ1-4, with D hard to call. There are 12 residues in the CDR3. The germline CDR1 and CDR2 sequences are SQVTM and ANQGSEA. V lost 7 bases, J lost 6 bases, and 12 bases lay in between. CDR3 sequence: CSAMDGYEKLFF. The CDR3 coding sequence is TGCAGCGCCATGGACGGCTATGAAAAACTGTTTTTT.

This clone turned up a few times. J is TRBJ2-1 and V is TRBV30; D remains unclear. Germline V gene data show CDR1 as GTSNPN and CDR2 as SVGIG (reference sequence). The CDR3 is 14 amino acids. Between the trimmed V and J ends, which lost 2 bases and 15 bases, there was a span of 23 bases. The CDR3 coding sequence is TGTGCCTGGAGTTTTCCCTACCGTAGTCGGCGAGCGTTCTTC. Its translation is CAWSFPYRSRRAFF.

A few counts support this clone. The chain links TRBV19 to TRBJ2-2; no clear D gene. Trimming removed 7 bases at V and 0 bases at J, with 9 bases between. Per germline, CDR1 LNHDA and CDR2 SQIVND (reference sequence). The CDR3 consists of 14 residues. CDR3 sequence reads: CASTRTANTGELFF. In DNA, the CDR3 is TGTGCCAGTACGAGGACGGCGAACACCGGGGAGCTGTTTTTT.

This clone was counted only a few times. The rearrangement joins TRBV6-8 to TRBJ1-1; TRBD1 matches 7 bases. The V segment lost 6 bases and the J segment 5 bases; nucleotides outside the gene matches: 12. This CDR3 spans 15 amino acids. Germline CDR1 is MNHGY and CDR2 is SAAAGT. CDR3 in DNA: TGTGCCAGCAGGCCGGGACAGATAAAGGGGACTGAAGCTTTCTTT. Protein: CASRPGQIKGTEAFF.

The CDR3 reads CASSAKGTAFDEQYF. The CDR3 nucleotides are TGTGCCAGCAGCGCCAAAGGGACAGCTTTTGACGAGCAGTACTTC. The chain joins TRBV7-5 to TRBJ2-7; no DNA check was done on the table's D call, TRBD1. TRBV7-5 is described as a pseudogene. CDR3 length: 15 residues.

The chain joins TRBV6-8 to TRBJ1-6; D uncertain. The CDR3 is 16 amino acids. Germline values: CDR1 MNHGY, CDR2 SAAAGT. V shed 5 bases and J shed 0 bases, with 11 bases lying between them. As DNA, the CDR3 is TGTGCCAGCAGTAAAGACCTAAGCTCCTATAATTCACCCCTCCACTTT. Translation: CASSKDLSSYNSPLHF.

The genes are TRBV19 and TRBJ1-3; possibly TRBD1 for D (6 bases). The V end lost 11 bases, the J end lost 2 bases, and 16 bases lay between the germline ends. CDR3 length: 14 residues. The germline V gene has CDR1 LNHDA and CDR2 SQIVND (reference sequence). The CDR3 nucleotides are TGTGCCGCTGGGGGCGTCGCAACTGGAAACACCATATATTTT. Residues: CAAGGVATGNTIYF.

The rearrangement uses TRBV19 and TRBJ2-3; D possibly corresponds to TRBD2 (6 bases). V lost 3 bases and J 4 bases, leaving 17 bases between the germline ends. The CDR3 consists of 16 residues. Germline lookup yields CDR1 LNHDA and CDR2 SQIVND (reference sequence). This CDR3 reads CASSITGEPRSDTQYF. The CDR3 DNA sequence: TGTGCCAGTAGTATCACGGGAGAACCCCGGTCAGATACGCAGTATTTT.

Only a few counts were recorded for this clone. The chain employs TRBV9 and TRBJ1-2; no reliable D call. Germline V gene sequence: CDR1 SGDLS, CDR2 YYNGEE. This CDR3 has 13 amino acids. V shed 5 bases and J shed 2 bases, with 10 bases lying between them. In DNA, the CDR3 is TGTGCCAGCAGTGTATATCCGAACTATGGCTACACCTTC. This translates into CASSVYPNYGYTF.

V is TRBV18 and J is TRBJ2-7; the D gene is possibly TRBD1 (5 bases). Trimming left V 3 bases short and J 6 bases short, with 9 bases between. Looked up from germline, CDR1 is KGHSH and CDR2 is LQKENI. This CDR3 is 12 amino acids long. CDR3: CASSPQGREQYF. The DNA of the CDR3 is TGTGCCAGCTCACCCCAGGGCCGCGAGCAGTACTTC.

This clone was seen only a few times. The V gene is TRBV4-1, the J gene TRBJ2-1; D uncertain. V gave up 0 bases and J gave up 3 bases, with 12 bases separating them. CDR1 and CDR2 from the germline V gene are MGHRA and YSYEKL. This CDR3 has 16 amino acids. The CDR3 loop is CASSQDERVLYNEQFF. Here the CDR3 DNA reads TGCGCCAGCAGCCAAGACGAAAGGGTCCTCTACAATGAGCAGTTCTTC.

The chain joins TRBV11-3 to TRBJ2-3; TRBD1 matches at 9 bases. V trimming: 3 bases; J trimming: 5 bases; junction bases outside the gene matches: 9. The CDR3 consists of 16 residues. Germline CDR1 is SGHNT and CDR2 is YENEEA. The CDR3 spells CASSLVTGGTGDTQYF. The CDR3 DNA follows: TGTGCCAGCAGCTTGGTTACAGGGGGCACTGGAGATACGCAGTATTTT.

This clone qualifies as medium-sized. The J gene is TRBJ1-2, the V gene TRBV11-3, with 9 bases that match TRBD1. J was trimmed by 10 bases and V by 5 bases; bases with no gene match: 11. The CDR3 consists of 14 residues. The V gene's germline CDR1 is SGHNT and CDR2 YENEEA. CDR3 region: CASSLPGQGKDYTF. The CDR3 region has the DNA TGTGCCAGCAGCCTACCGGGACAGGGTAAAGACTACACCTTC.

This clone has just a few counts. This chain joins TRBV6-8 and TRBJ2-3; 11 nucleotides match TRBD2. With V trimmed by 5 bases and J by 4 bases, 8 bases remained unmatched. The CDR3 extends over 16 amino acids. Germline-derived CDR1 and CDR2 are MNHGY and SAAAGT. DNA for the CDR3: TGTGCCAGCAGTACTACTAGCGGGAGTGGGTCAGATACGCAGTATTTT. It translates to CASSTTSGSGSDTQYF.

This clone was seen a single time. The rearrangement joins TRBV30 to TRBJ1-4; a possible D gene is TRBD1 (5 bases). Trimming shortened V by 6 bases and J by 0 bases, and 8 bases separated the two germline ends. The CDR3 has 13 residues. The germline CDR1 and CDR2 sequences are GTSNPN and SVGIG (reference sequence). The chain's CDR3 is CACKGTTNEKLFF. The DNA of the CDR3 is TGTGCCTGTAAGGGGACAACTAATGAAAAACTGTTTTTT. Full variable domain (missing parts from reference TRBV30 and TRBJ1-4): SQTIHQWPATLVQPVGSPLSLECTVEGTSNPNLYWYRQAAGRGLQLLFYSVGIGQISSEVPQNLSASRPQDRQFILSSKKLLLSDSGFYLCACKGTTNEKLFFGSGTQLSVL.

The chain couples TRBV6-8 to TRBJ1-1, with TRBD1 matching 7 bases. The J segment lost 3 bases and the V segment lost 8 bases, leaving 12 bases of the junction unmatched. The germline gives CDR1 MNHGY, CDR2 SAAAGT. The CDR3 loop spans 15 amino acids. CDR3 sequence reads: CASQRNRGGDTEAFF. CDR3 sequence (DNA): TGTGCCAGCCAGAGAAACAGGGGAGGGGACACTGAAGCTTTCTTT.

Sample share makes this clone medium-sized. The gene calls are TRBV6-8 and TRBJ2-3; D possibly corresponds to TRBD2 (7 bases). Germline V gives CDR1 MNHGY, CDR2 SAAAGT. V gave up 10 bases and J gave up 7 bases, with 24 bases separating them. The CDR3 has 15 residues. Here the CDR3 DNA reads TGTGCCACCAAGGGGGAAGCGGGACAATTTAATACGCAGTATTTT. Translated: CATKGEAGQFNTQYF.

The count of this clone is one. The chain has TRBV18 and TRBJ2-7; TRBD1 is a possible D gene (6 bases). V was clipped by 2 bases and J by 3 bases, with 8 bases between them. CDR3 length equals 13 residues. CDR1 is KGHSH and CDR2 is LQKENI in the germline V gene. CDR3: CASSPEQGYEQYF. The CDR3, as DNA: TGTGCCAGCTCACCAGAACAGGGCTACGAGCAGTACTTC.

The V and J genes are TRBV28 and TRBJ1-4; possibly TRBD1 for D (6 bases). This CDR3 has 16 residues. The germline CDR1 and CDR2 sequences are MDHEN and SYDVKM. The V end was cut by 5 bases, the J end by 6 bases, with 19 bases between. The CDR3 region is CASSLYGQPGDEKLFF. The CDR3 region has the DNA TGTGCCAGCAGTCTATACGGACAGCCCGGGGATGAAAAACTGTTTTTT.

The chain joins TRBV11-3 to TRBJ1-1; 8 bases are a match to TRBD1. CDR3 length equals 15 residues. Germline-derived CDR1 and CDR2 are SGHNT and YENEEA. Trimming cost V 5 bases and J 4 bases; bases outside gene matches: 9. The DNA of the CDR3 is TGTGCCAGCAGCCCCAGGGGGCGCCGGACCACTGAAGCTTTCTTT. Amino acids: CASSPRGRRTTEAFF.

This clone was seen a few times. V usage is TRBV9 and J usage is TRBJ2-3; TRBD1 is a possible D gene (5 bases). In germline, CDR1 is SGDLS, CDR2 YYNGEE. This CDR3 has 14 amino acids. The V and J ends lost 2 bases and 4 bases respectively, with 11 bases between them. The CDR3 nucleotides read TGTGCCAGCAGCGTTGAAGGGGCGGCAGATACGCAGTATTTT. Translated, it gives CASSVEGAADTQYF. The full variable domain, rest sourced from reference TRBV9 and TRBJ2-3, is DSGVTQTPKHLITATGQRVTLRCSPRSGDLSVYWYQQSLDQGLQFLIQYYNGEERAKGNILERFSAQQFPDLHSELNLSSLELGDSALYFCASSVEGAADTQYFGPGTRLTVL.

In its sample, this clone ranks as medium-sized. V usage is TRBV4-1 and J usage is TRBJ2-2; 7 bases fit TRBD2. Germline CDR1 reads MGHRA; CDR2 reads YSYEKL. The ends lost 1 base at V and 1 base at J; junction bases unmatched: 6. This CDR3 region has 17 residues. Written as DNA, the CDR3 is TGCGCCAGCAGCCAAGCCAGCGGGGCTGGGAACACCGGGGAGCTGTTTTTT. The encoded protein is CASSQASGAGNTGELFF.

This clone turned up a few times. V is TRBV15 and J is TRBJ2-5, with 8 bases identical to TRBD1. The V segment lost 5 bases and the J segment 5 bases; nucleotides outside the gene matches: 10. The CDR3 runs to 15 residues. The germline V gene encodes CDR1 LNHNV and CDR2 YYDKDF (reference sequence). CDR3 coding DNA: TGTGCCACCAGCTCAACGACCGGGACAGGCGAGACCCAGTACTTC. Its translation is CATSSTTGTGETQYF.

The genes are TRBV6-8 and TRBJ1-1; 7 positions match TRBD1. This CDR3 spans 14 amino acids. V shed 8 bases and J 1 base; nucleotides not matched to a gene: 7. Germline-derived CDR1 and CDR2 are MNHGY and SAAAGT. CDR3 residues: CASRPGQQNTEAFF. In nucleotides, the CDR3 is TGTGCCAGCCGGCCGGGACAGCAGAACACTGAAGCTTTCTTT.

CDR3 coding DNA: TGTGCCTGGAGTGGTCCGGCCCCCAAAAAACTGTTTTTT. Translating gives CAWSGPAPKKLFF. The chain uses TRBV30 and TRBJ1-4; no clear D gene. The CDR3 has 13 amino acids. CDR1 is GTSNPN and CDR2 is SVGIG in the germline V gene (reference sequence). V lost 1 base and J 9 bases, leaving 12 bases between the germline ends. Filled out from reference TRBV30 and TRBJ1-4, the complete variable domain reads SQTIHQWPATLVQPVGSPLSLECTVEGTSNPNLYWYRQAAGRGLQLLFYSVGIGQISSEVPQNLSASRPQDRQFILSSKKLLLSDSGFYLCAWSGPAPKKLFFGSGTQLSVL.

The V and J genes are TRBV19 and TRBJ2-5, with D perhaps matching TRBD2 (6 bases). The V end was cut by 9 bases, the J end by 5 bases, with 13 bases between. The CDR3 spans 12 residues. Germline CDR1 is LNHDA and CDR2 is SQIVND (reference sequence). The CDR3 sequence: CASQRVGETQYF. For the CDR3, the DNA is TGTGCCAGCCAGCGGGTGGGGGAGACCCAGTACTTC.

The sample holds a few counts of this clone. V and J are TRBV9 and TRBJ1-6, with a tentative D call TRBD1 (6 bases). The V gene lost 0 bases and the J gene lost 8 bases, with 18 bases spanning the gap. This CDR3 spans 17 amino acids. The germline gives CDR1 SGDLS, CDR2 YYNGEE. The CDR3 sequence: CASSVANGGRFDSPLHF. CDR3 nucleotide sequence: TGTGCCAGCAGCGTAGCTAATGGGGGCAGGTTTGATTCACCCCTCCACTTT.